Listed here are 27 T cell receptor beta chains from one sample, sequenced in a study of regulatory T cells in long-lasting Graves disease. Stated time point: persistent/refractory GD, antithyroid drugs over 5 years with positive TRAb. From RNA extracted from PBMCs, the TCR library was made. Arm-PCR with iRepertoire HTBI primers amplified the CDR3 regions for these TCR beta libraries. MiXCR was run by TCRdb on the multiplex PCR reads, yielding one entry per CDR3 protein. The sample holds approximately 350,000 distinct CDR3 sequences, roughly 25% seen once. The source was peripheral blood mononuclear cells (PBMCs), collected when the disease was refractory, from a patient treated with antithyroid drugs. These receptors were obtained from a woman aged 40 to 50 with Graves disease.

This clonotype was observed at least ten times. This chain uses TRBV28 with TRBJ1-1; D is unresolved. V lost 6 bases and J lost 4, with 15 bases in between. The CDR3 sequence is 14 residues long. CDR1 and CDR2 (germline): MDHEN, SYDVKM. In DNA form, the CDR3 reads TGTGCCAGCAGCCCCTATTGGGTCTCCACTGAAGCTTTCTTT. Translated, it gives CASSPYWVSTEAFF.

This clonotype was counted only a few times. The chain recombines TRBV9 with TRBJ2-2; the match to TRBD1 covers 7 bases. Germline loops: CDR1 SGDLS, CDR2 YYNGEE. This CDR3 spans 14 amino acids. V shed 5 bases, J shed 4 bases, and the junction held 5 bases outside the gene matches. The CDR3 DNA is TGTGCCAGCAGAGAACAGGGGACCACCGGGGAGCTGTTTTTT. Encoded protein: CASREQGTTGELFF.

The chain joins TRBV12-3 or TRBV12-4 to TRBJ2-1; 8 bases line up with TRBD2. The J segment lost 3 bases and the V segment lost 3 bases, leaving 4 bases of the junction unmatched. This CDR3 has 15 amino acids. The CDR3 DNA reads as TGTGCCAGCAGTTTTGTTAGCGGGGTCTACAATGAGCAGTTCTTC. It specifies CASSFVSGVYNEQFF.

V usage is TRBV2 and J usage is TRBJ2-2; D may be TRBD1 or TRBD2 (8 bases each). Germline V CDR1 and CDR2: SNHLY, FYNNEI. With 8 bases removed from V and 7 bases from J, the gap between germline ends came to 23 bases. This CDR3 has 16 amino acids. CDR3 sequence: CASSSPDRAGGGELFF. The DNA for the CDR3 is TGTGCCAGCTCCTCCCCGGACAGGGCGGGAGGCGGGGAGCTGTTTTTT.

This clonotype was found a few times. Sequence at one end of the junction differs from germline and may be a read error. The V gene is TRBV7-7, the J gene TRBJ1-3, with D tentatively TRBD1 (5 bases). This CDR3 is 13 amino acids long. CDR1 and CDR2 (germline): SSHAT, FNYEAQ (reference sequence). The CDR3 DNA follows: TGTGCTAGCAGCGCGACAGAAGGAAACACCATATATTTT. Its translation is CASSATEGNTIYF.

This clonotype has a count of ten or more. V and J are TRBV15 and TRBJ2-7; D is ambiguous. This CDR3 is 16 amino acids long. Germline values: CDR1 LNHNV, CDR2 YYDKDF (reference sequence). V was cut by 3 bases and J by 2 bases, with 17 bases left in between. The CDR3 DNA is TGTGCCACCAGCAGTGGTCCATCCCAACTGGCCTACGAGCAGTACTTC. It translates to CATSSGPSQLAYEQYF.

This chain connects TRBV7-3 to TRBJ1-2; TRBD1 aligns across 7 bases. V shed 2 bases, J shed 7 bases, and the junction held 16 bases outside the gene matches. The CDR3 is 17 residues long. Per germline, CDR1 SGHTA and CDR2 FQGTGA. The DNA of the CDR3 is TGTGCCAGCAGCTTACACGGGGGAACAGGGGCAGACGGTGGCTACACCTTC. Its protein is CASSLHGGTGADGGYTF.

This clonotype has at least ten counts. The chain couples TRBV27 to TRBJ1-1; D gene ambiguous. The CDR3 length is 11 residues. CDR1 MNHEY and CDR2 SMNVEV come from the germline V gene (reference sequence). Deletions cut 10 bases from V and 6 bases from J, with 12 bases between. The CDR3 reads CATRWESEAFF. The CDR3 DNA sequence: TGTGCCACCCGTTGGGAGTCTGAAGCTTTCTTT.

This clonotype was found many times. This chain uses TRBV11-2 with TRBJ1-5, with D perhaps matching TRBD1 (6 bases). The germline gives CDR1 SGHAT, CDR2 FQNNGV. Trimming took off 5 bases at V and 2 bases at J, with 13 bases between the two ends. The length of the CDR3 is 15 residues. This CDR3 is CASSRGGAGNQPQHF. CDR3 in DNA: TGTGCCAGCAGCCGCGGGGGCGCGGGCAATCAGCCCCAGCATTTT.

The chain is built from TRBV10-3 and TRBJ1-4; D gene unclear. The germline CDR1 and CDR2 sequences are ENHRY and SYGVKD. The CDR3 extends over 13 amino acids. V lost 5 bases to trimming and J lost 4 bases, with 8 bases between them. The CDR3 region has the DNA TGTGCCATCAGTTTTGGAGATAATGAAAAACTGTTTTTT. Protein sequence: CAISFGDNEKLFF.

The sample holds a few counts of this clonotype. The rearrangement joins TRBV7-9 to TRBJ2-1; 7 bases are shared with TRBD1. The CDR3 is 16 residues long. CDR1 is SEHNR and CDR2 is FQNEAQ in the germline V gene (reference sequence). V trimming: 5 bases; J trimming: 1 base; junction bases outside the gene matches: 8. The CDR3 spells CASSGRDRGSYNEQFF. The CDR3 coding sequence is TGTGCCAGCAGCGGCCGGGACAGAGGGTCCTACAATGAGCAGTTCTTC.

Points on this clonotype: A much larger clone is a single base away; this may be a read error. The CDR3 coding sequence is TGTGCCAGCAGCTTAATCTGGGGGGGCAATGAGCAGTTCTTC. Encoded protein: CASSLIWGGNEQFF. The chain couples TRBV7-3 to TRBJ2-1; 7 bases are a match to TRBD2. In germline, CDR1 is SGHTA, CDR2 FQGTGA. The V segment lost 1 base and the J segment 6 bases; nucleotides outside the gene matches: 3. This CDR3 has 14 amino acids.

The count of this clonotype is one. A much larger clone sits a single nucleotide away, making a read error possible. The V and J genes are TRBV20-1 and TRBJ2-7; D might be TRBD1 (5 bases). This CDR3 spans 14 amino acids. Looked up from germline, CDR1 is DFQATT and CDR2 is SNEGSKA (reference sequence). CDR3 coding DNA: TGCAGTGCTAAAGGGGCGACAGTCTCCTACGAGCAGTGCTTC. This codes for CSAKGATVSYEQCF.

This clonotype was detected ten times or more. The chain couples TRBV28 to TRBJ1-2; D ambiguous. Germline lookup yields CDR1 MDHEN and CDR2 SYDVKM. The length of the CDR3 is 11 residues. Trimming left V 2 bases short and J 8 bases short, with 6 bases between. CDR3 protein: CASSLAYGYTF. CDR3 DNA sequence: TGTGCCAGCAGTTTAGCTTACGGCTACACCTTC.

The V gene is TRBV29-1, the J gene TRBJ2-1, with TRBD2 matching 8 bases. V gave up 6 bases and J gave up 4 bases; unmatched junction bases: 11. Germline CDR1 is SQVTM and CDR2 is ANQGSEA. This CDR3 has 15 residues. This chain's CDR3 is CSVRLLAELYNEQFF. The CDR3 nucleotides are TGCAGCGTCCGCCTACTAGCGGAGCTTTACAATGAGCAGTTCTTC.

The chain employs TRBV28 and TRBJ2-1, with 11 bases identical to TRBD2. The CDR3 has 15 amino acids. Germline CDR1 and CDR2: MDHEN and SYDVKM. V was clipped by 8 bases and J by 3 bases; unmatched bases: 6. DNA of the CDR3: TGTGCCAGCTTTGGGGGGACTAGCGGCTACAATGAGCAGTTCTTC. Amino acids: CASFGGTSGYNEQFF. Full variable domain (rest looked up from reference TRBV28 and TRBJ2-1): DVKVTQSSRYLVKRTGEKVFLECVQDMDHENMFWYRQDPGLGLRLIYFSYDVKMKEKGDIPEGYSVSREKKERFSLILESASTNQTSMYLCASFGGTSGYNEQFFGPGTRLTVL.

This chain uses TRBV19 with TRBJ2-1, with D possibly called TRBD1 or TRBD2 (6 bases each). Germline V lookup: CDR1 LNHDA, CDR2 SQIVND (reference sequence). CDR3 length: 16 amino acids. Trimming left V 4 bases short and J 9 bases short, with 22 bases between. CDR3 protein: CASSRGGAGKGSEQFF. The CDR3 DNA reads TGTGCCAGTAGTAGAGGGGGTGCGGGAAAGGGCAGTGAGCAGTTCTTC.

Note on this clonotype: It may be a read error: a sequence one base away is much more abundant. The V and J genes are TRBV6-5 and TRBJ2-5, with 7 positions matching TRBD1. The V gene end was trimmed by 0 bases and the J gene end by 2 bases; junction bases not matched to a gene: 6. Germline assignment: CDR1 MNHEY and CDR2 SVGAGI. CDR3 length equals 16 residues. CDR3 protein: CASSYSTAGGQETQYF. Written as DNA, the CDR3 is TGTGCCAGCAGTTACTCGACGGCAGGGGGTCAAGAGACCCAGTACTTC.

The chain is built from TRBV6-1 and TRBJ1-5; tentative D call: TRBD1 (6 bases). CDR3 length: 14 residues. Germline CDR1 MNHNS, CDR2 SASEGT. V lost 6 bases and J 3 bases, leaving 12 bases between the germline ends. The CDR3 DNA reads as TGTGCCAGCAGGGTCGGGGGGCCCAATCAGCCCCAGCATTTT. This encodes CASRVGGPNQPQHF.

This clonotype has only a few counts. The V call is TRBV20-1, the J call TRBJ2-7; 7 bases line up with TRBD2. The CDR3 length is 15 residues. The V and J ends lost 0 bases and 2 bases, in that order; junction bases with no gene match: 7. The germline V gene encodes CDR1 DFQATT and CDR2 SNEGSKA (reference sequence). This chain's CDR3 is CSARDLAALTYEQYF. The CDR3, as DNA: TGCAGTGCTAGAGACCTAGCGGCCTTAACCTACGAGCAGTACTTC.

This clonotype was counted many times. The rearrangement links TRBV28 to TRBJ2-4, with TRBD1 matching 8 bases. Unmatched junction bases numbered 13, after V lost 3 bases and J lost 3 bases. CDR3 length equals 18 residues. Germline V gene data show CDR1 as MDHEN and CDR2 as SYDVKM. CDR3 bases: TGTGCCAGCAGTTTTTTCTTTCTGGACAGGGAAGGCAAAAACATTCAGTACTTC. It yields the protein CASSFFFLDREGKNIQYF.

The genes are TRBV20-1 and TRBJ2-7, with TRBD1 identical over 9 bases. Germline V gene data show CDR1 as DFQATT and CDR2 as SNEGSKA (reference sequence). Trimming removed 7 bases from V and 2 bases from J; junction bases left unmatched: 9. The CDR3 contains 14 residues. The CDR3 DNA is TGCAGTGGGAACCGGGACAGGGTGGCCTACGAGCAGTACTTC. It encodes CSGNRDRVAYEQYF.

Concerning this clonotype: This clone may be a read error of a much larger clone one base away. The rearrangement joins TRBV7-2 to TRBJ2-5; 7 bases line up with TRBD1. The CDR3 is made up of 14 amino acids. In germline, CDR1 is SGHTA, CDR2 FQGNSA. CDR3 coding DNA: TGTGCCAGCAGGGGAGAGGGGGCCCAAGGGACCCAGTACTTC. Protein product: CASRGEGAQGTQYF.

The CDR3 reads CASYSGGDGVYPYEQYF. CDR3 DNA sequence: TGTGCCAGCTACTCGGGAGGGGACGGAGTCTACCCCTACGAGCAGTACTTC. The gene calls are TRBV3-1 and TRBJ2-7, with 8 bases fitting TRBD2. V lost 8 bases to trimming and J lost 2 bases; unmatched junction nucleotides: 17. The CDR3 contains 17 residues. Germline values: CDR1 LGHDT, CDR2 YNNKEL (reference sequence).

This clonotype has just a few counts. The V and J genes are TRBV14 and TRBJ2-1, with a possible D match to TRBD2 (5 bases). Germline values: CDR1 SGHDN, CDR2 FVKESK. CDR3 length equals 12 residues. Trimming took off 4 bases at V and 12 bases at J, with 13 bases between the two ends. The CDR3 DNA is TGTGCCAGCAGCCCTGCGAGGGCTCGGCAGTTCTTC. Translated, it gives CASSPARARQFF.

This clonotype was seen only a few times. The rearrangement uses TRBV6-1 and TRBJ2-7; TRBD1 agrees at 10 bases. The ends lost 5 bases at V and 2 bases at J; junction bases unmatched: 18. The CDR3 has 19 residues. Germline CDR1 is MNHNS and CDR2 is SASEGT. The CDR3 sequence: CASSKSPGQGRAPAYEQYF. CDR3 DNA sequence: TGTGCCAGCAGTAAAAGTCCGGGACAGGGGCGTGCTCCGGCCTACGAGCAGTACTTC.

This clonotype was seen at least ten times. The chain links TRBV7-3 to TRBJ2-5; D remains ambiguous. The ends were cut back, 0 bases at V and 4 bases at J, with 12 bases in the middle. The CDR3 contains 15 residues. CDR1 SGHTA and CDR2 FQGTGA come from the germline V gene. Here the CDR3 reads CASSLTPGFGETQYF. DNA for the CDR3: TGTGCCAGCAGCTTAACCCCGGGCTTTGGAGAGACCCAGTACTTC.